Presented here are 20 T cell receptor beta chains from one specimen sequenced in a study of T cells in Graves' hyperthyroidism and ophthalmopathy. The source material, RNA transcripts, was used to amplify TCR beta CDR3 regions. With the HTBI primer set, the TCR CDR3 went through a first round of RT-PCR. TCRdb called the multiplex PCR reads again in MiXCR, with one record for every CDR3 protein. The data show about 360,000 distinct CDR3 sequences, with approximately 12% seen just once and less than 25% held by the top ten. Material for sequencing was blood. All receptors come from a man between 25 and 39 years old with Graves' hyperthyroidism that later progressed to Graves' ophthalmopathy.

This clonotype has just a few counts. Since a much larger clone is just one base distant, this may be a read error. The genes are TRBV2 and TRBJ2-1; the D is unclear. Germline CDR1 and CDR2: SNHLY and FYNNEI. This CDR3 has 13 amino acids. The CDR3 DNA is TGTGCCAGCGGTGAAGAACCGGCCACTGAGCAGTTCTTC. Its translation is CASGEEPATEQFF.

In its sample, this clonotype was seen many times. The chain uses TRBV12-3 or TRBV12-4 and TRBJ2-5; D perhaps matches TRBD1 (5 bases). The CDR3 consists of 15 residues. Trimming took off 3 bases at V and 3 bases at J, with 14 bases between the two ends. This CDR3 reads CASSFWQGIKETQYF. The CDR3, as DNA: TGTGCCAGCAGTTTCTGGCAGGGAATAAAAGAGACCCAGTACTTC.

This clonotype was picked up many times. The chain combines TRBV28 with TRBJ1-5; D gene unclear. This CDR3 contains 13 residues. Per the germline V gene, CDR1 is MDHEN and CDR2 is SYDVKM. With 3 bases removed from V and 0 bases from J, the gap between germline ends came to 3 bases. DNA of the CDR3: TGTGCCAGCAGTTTTGATAGCAATCAGCCCCAGCATTTT. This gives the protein CASSFDSNQPQHF.

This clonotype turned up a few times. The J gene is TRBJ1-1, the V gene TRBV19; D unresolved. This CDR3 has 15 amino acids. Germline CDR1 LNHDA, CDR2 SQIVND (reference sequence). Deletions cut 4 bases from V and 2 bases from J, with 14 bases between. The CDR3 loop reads CASSTGRRLNTEAFF. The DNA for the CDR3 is TGTGCCAGTAGTACGGGCCGCCGACTAAACACTGAAGCTTTCTTT.

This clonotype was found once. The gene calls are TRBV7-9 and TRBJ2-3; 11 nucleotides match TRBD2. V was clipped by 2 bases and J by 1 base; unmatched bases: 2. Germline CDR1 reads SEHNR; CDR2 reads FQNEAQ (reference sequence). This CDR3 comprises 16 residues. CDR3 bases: TGTGCCAGCAGCTTAAGGGGACTAGCGGGCACAGATACGCAGTATTTT. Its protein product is CASSLRGLAGTDTQYF.

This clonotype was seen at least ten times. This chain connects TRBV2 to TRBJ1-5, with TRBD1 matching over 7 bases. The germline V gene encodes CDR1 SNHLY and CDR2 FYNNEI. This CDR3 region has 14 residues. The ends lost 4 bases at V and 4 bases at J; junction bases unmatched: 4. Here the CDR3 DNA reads TGTGCCAGCAGTGGGGCAGGGGGAAATCAGCCCCAGCATTTT. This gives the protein CASSGAGGNQPQHF.

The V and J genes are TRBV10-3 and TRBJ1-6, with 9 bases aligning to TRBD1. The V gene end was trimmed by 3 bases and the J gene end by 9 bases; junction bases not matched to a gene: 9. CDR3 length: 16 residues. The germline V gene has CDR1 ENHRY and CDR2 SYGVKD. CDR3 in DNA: TGTGCCATCAGTGACCCAGGGACAGGGACTTTTTCACCCCTCCACTTT. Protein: CAISDPGTGTFSPLHF.

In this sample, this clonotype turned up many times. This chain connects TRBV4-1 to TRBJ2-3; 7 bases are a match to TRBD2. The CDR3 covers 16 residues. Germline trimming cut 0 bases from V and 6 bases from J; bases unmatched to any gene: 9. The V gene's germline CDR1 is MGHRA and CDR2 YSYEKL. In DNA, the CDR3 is TGCGCCAGCAGCCAAGAAACTAGCGTTGGGGCGGATACGCAGTATTTT. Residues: CASSQETSVGADTQYF.

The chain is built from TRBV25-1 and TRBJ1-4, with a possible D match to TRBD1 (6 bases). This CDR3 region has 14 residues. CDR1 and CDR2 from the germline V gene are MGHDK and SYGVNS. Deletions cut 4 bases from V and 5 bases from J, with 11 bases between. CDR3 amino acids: CASSGGQNNEKLFF. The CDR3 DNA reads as TGTGCCAGCAGTGGGGGGCAGAACAATGAAAAACTGTTTTTT.

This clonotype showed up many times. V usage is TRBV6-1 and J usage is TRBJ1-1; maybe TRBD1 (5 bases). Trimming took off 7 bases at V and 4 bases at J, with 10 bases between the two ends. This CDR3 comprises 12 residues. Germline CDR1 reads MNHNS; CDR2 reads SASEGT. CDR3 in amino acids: CASTLGTTEAFF. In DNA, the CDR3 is TGTGCCAGCACCCTAGGGACCACTGAAGCTTTCTTT.

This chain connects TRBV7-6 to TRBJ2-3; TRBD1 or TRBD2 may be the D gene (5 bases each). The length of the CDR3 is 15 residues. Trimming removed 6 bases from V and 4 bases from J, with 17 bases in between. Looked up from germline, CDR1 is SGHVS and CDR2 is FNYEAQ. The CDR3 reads CASRSTRDGSDTQYF. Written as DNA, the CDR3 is TGTGCCAGCAGATCGACCCGGGACGGCTCAGATACGCAGTATTTT.

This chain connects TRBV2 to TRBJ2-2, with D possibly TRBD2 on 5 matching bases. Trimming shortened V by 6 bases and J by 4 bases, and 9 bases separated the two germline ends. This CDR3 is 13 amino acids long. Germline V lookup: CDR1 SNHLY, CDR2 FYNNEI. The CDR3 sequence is CASSRGFTGELFF. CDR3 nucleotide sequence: TGTGCCAGCAGCCGGGGTTTCACCGGGGAGCTGTTTTTT.

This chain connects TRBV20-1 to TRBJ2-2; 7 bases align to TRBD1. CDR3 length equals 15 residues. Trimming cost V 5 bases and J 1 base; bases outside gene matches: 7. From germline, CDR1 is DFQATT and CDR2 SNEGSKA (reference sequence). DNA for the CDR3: TGCAGTGCTGAACAGGGGTGGGGGAACACCGGGGAGCTGTTTTTT. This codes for CSAEQGWGNTGELFF.

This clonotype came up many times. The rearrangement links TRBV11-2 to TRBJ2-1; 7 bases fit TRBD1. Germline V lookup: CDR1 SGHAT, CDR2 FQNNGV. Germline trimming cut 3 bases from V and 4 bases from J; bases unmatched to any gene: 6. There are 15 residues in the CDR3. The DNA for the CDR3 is TGTGCCAGCAGCTTTCCGGACAGGAGATACAATGAGCAGTTCTTC. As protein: CASSFPDRRYNEQFF.

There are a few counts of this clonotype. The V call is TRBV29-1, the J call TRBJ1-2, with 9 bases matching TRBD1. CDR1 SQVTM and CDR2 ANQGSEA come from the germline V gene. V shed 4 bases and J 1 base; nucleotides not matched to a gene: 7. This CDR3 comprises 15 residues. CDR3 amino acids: CSVAVGQGYNYGYTF. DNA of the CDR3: TGCAGCGTTGCCGTGGGACAGGGCTATAACTATGGCTACACCTTC.

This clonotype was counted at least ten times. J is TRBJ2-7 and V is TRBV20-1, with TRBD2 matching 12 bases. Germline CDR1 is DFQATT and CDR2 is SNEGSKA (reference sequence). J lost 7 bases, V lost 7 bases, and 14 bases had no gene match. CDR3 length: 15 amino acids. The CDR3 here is CSVRSSGGARGEQYF. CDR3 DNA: TGCAGTGTCAGGTCTAGCGGGGGGGCCCGTGGGGAGCAGTACTTC.

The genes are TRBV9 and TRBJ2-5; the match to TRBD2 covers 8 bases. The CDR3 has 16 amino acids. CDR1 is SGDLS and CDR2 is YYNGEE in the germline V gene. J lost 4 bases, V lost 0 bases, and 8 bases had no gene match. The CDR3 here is CASSVGLAGQVETQYF. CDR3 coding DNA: TGTGCCAGCAGCGTAGGTTTAGCGGGGCAGGTAGAGACCCAGTACTTC.

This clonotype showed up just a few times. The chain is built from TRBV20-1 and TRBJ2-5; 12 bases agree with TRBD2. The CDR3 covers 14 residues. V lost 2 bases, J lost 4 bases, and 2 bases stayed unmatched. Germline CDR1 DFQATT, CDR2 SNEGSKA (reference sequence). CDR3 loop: CSARRGLAGETQYF. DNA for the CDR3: TGCAGTGCTAGACGGGGACTAGCGGGAGAGACCCAGTACTTC.

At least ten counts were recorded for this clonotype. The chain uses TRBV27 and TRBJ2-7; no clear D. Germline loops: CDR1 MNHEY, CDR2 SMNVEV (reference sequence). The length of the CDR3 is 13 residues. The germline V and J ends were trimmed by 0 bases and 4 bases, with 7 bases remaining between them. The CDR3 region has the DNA TGTGCCAGCAGTTTATCGTTGGGTTACGAGCAGTACTTC. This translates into CASSLSLGYEQYF.

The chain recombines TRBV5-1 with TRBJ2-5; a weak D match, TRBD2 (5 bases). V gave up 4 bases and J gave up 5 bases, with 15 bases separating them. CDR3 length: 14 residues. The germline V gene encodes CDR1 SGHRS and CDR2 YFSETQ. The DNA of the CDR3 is TGCGCCAGCAGCCTCCCCGGAGGCGATGAGACCCAGTACTTC. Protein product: CASSLPGGDETQYF. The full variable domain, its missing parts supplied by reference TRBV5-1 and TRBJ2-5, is KAGVTQTPRYLIKTRGQQVTLSCSPISGHRSVSWYQQTPGQGLQFLFEYFSETQRNKGNFPGRFSGRQFSNSRSEMNVSTLELGDSALYLCASSLPGGDETQYFGPGTRLLVL.